These 5 T cell receptor beta chains came from one sample sequenced in a study of metastatic and nonmetastatic thyroid tumors. TCRdb re-analyzed the PCR reads through MiXCR. This repertoire shows about 27,000 clones, approximately 15% found once; its top ten account for approximately 6.5%. Thyroid surgery took place with no prior treatment in any patient. The source material was blood. The receptors derive from a male donor with papillary thyroid cancer or a benign thyroid nodule (not recorded which). Some clones in this sample may be carry-over from other donors' samples.

This clone was recorded many times. The chain uses TRBV3-1 and TRBJ1-2; the match to TRBD1 covers 8 bases. This CDR3 has 15 residues. Germline CDR1 and CDR2: LGHDT and YNNKEL (reference sequence). J gave up 0 bases and V 2 bases, and 2 bases lay outside the gene matches. CDR3 in amino acids: CASSQPDRANYGYTF. The CDR3 DNA reads TGTGCCAGCAGCCAACCGGACAGGGCTAACTATGGCTACACCTTC.

V and J are TRBV20-1 and TRBJ2-7; D is possibly TRBD1 (6 bases). This CDR3 has 13 residues. The V gene lost 6 bases and the J gene lost 2 bases, with 14 bases spanning the gap. Germline values: CDR1 DFQATT, CDR2 SNEGSKA (reference sequence). CDR3 DNA: TGCAGTGCCCGGGACACCGGGACCTACGAGCAGTACTTC. Residues: CSARDTGTYEQYF.

This chain links TRBV12-3 or TRBV12-4 with TRBJ2-5, with TRBD2 identical over 7 bases. The CDR3 sequence is 17 residues long. Trimming removed 3 bases from V and 5 bases from J; junction bases left unmatched: 15. The CDR3 bases are TGTGCCAGCAGTTTCATCGGGAGGTGGCCAGGAGGGGAGACCCAGTACTTC. Residues: CASSFIGRWPGGETQYF.

J is TRBJ2-7 and V is TRBV20-1; 9 bases match TRBD2. Germline V lookup: CDR1 DFQATT, CDR2 SNEGSKA (reference sequence). The CDR3 has 15 residues. The trim removed 2 bases at V and 7 bases at J, leaving 12 bases unmatched. DNA of the CDR3: TGCAGTGCTAGACGACCGGGACTAGCCTTTACAGAGCAGTACTTC. It specifies CSARRPGLAFTEQYF.

This clone was seen a few times. CDR3 in amino acids: CSAGDSLYQPQHF. The CDR3 DNA reads as TGCAGTGCTGGTGACAGCCTCTATCAGCCCCAGCATTTT. This rearrangement joins TRBV20-1 to TRBJ1-5, with D perhaps matching TRBD1 (5 bases). The CDR3 has 13 residues. Looked up from germline, CDR1 is DFQATT and CDR2 is SNEGSKA (reference sequence). V lost 5 bases and J lost 5, with 13 bases in between.